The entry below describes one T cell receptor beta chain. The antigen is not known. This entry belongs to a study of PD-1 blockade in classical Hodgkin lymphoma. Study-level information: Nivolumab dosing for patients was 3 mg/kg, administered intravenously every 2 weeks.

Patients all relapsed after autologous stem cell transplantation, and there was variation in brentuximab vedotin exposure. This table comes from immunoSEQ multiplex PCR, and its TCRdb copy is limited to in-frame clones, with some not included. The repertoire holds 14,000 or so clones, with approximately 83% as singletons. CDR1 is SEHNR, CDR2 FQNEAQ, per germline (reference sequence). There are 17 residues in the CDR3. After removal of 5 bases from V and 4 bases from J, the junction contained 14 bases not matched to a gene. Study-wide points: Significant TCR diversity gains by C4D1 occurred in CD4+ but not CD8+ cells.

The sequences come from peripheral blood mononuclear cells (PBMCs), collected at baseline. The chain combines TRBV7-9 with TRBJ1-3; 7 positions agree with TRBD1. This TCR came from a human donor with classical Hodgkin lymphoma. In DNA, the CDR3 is TGTGCCAGCAGCCACATCCCCGACAGGGCCTCAGGAAACACCATATATTTT. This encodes CASSHIPDRASGNTIYF.